Here is one TCR beta chain with its context. Its antigen remains unidentified. The identical CDR3 is also encoded by other nucleotide sequences in the sample. This sample was included in a study of cytomegalovirus exposure and HLA in healthy donors. Findings and limits, study-wide: Cytomegalovirus association was listed for about 160 TCR beta chains.

Germline-derived CDR1 and CDR2 are SGHNT and YYREEE (reference sequence). With 4 bases clipped from V and 1 base from J, the junction kept 2 bases outside the gene matches. The CDR3 consists of 14 residues. Researchers ran the PCR with 60 Vbeta and 13 Jbeta primers. The data were produced by immunoSEQ multiplex PCR, yet TCRdb's version contains in-frame clones alone and is incomplete. The table includes about 160,000 clones, about four fifths detected once. The rearrangement uses TRBV5-4 and TRBJ1-2; the match to TRBD1 covers 9 bases. Source material: PBMCs. The TCR was taken from a man in his fifties or sixties in good health and CMV-seropositive. The CDR3 sequence is CASSPDRGNYGYTF. In DNA form, the CDR3 reads TGTGCCAGCAGCCCGGACAGGGGTAACTATGGCTACACCTTC.